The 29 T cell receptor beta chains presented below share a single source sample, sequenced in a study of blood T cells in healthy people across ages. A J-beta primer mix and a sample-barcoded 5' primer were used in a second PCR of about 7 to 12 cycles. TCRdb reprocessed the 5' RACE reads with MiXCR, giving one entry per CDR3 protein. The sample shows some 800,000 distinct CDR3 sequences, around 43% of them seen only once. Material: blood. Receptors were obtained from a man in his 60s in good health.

Here the CDR3 DNA reads TGTGCCAGCAGCTACCCGACAGGGCGCGAGACCCAGTACTTC. It is translated as CASSYPTGRETQYF. V usage is TRBV5-6 and J usage is TRBJ2-5, with 7 bases that match TRBD1. Germline V gene lookup returns CDR1 SGHDT and CDR2 YYEEEE. The CDR3 length is 14 residues. V was pared by 3 bases and J by 5 bases, with 7 bases of the junction left unmatched.

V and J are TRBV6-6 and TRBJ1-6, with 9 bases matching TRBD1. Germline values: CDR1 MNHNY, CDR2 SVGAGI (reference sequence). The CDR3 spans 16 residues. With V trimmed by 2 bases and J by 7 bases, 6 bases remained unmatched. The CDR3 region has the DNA TGTGCCAGCAGTTACACCCGGGACAGGGACAATTCACCCCTCCACTTT. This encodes CASSYTRDRDNSPLHF.

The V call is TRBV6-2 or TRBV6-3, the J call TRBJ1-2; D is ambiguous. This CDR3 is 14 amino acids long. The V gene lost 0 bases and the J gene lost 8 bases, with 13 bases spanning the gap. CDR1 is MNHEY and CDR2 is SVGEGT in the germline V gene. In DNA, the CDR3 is TGTGCCAGCAGTTACTCGAAGATCCCGCGCGGCTACACCTTC. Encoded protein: CASSYSKIPRGYTF.

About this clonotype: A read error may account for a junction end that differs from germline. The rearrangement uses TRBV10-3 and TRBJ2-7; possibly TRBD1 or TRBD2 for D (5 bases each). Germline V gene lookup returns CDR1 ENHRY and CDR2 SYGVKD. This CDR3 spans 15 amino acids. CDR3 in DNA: TGTGCCACCAGTGAACTAGGGGCGGCCTACAATGAGCAGTACTTC. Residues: CATSELGAAYNEQYF.

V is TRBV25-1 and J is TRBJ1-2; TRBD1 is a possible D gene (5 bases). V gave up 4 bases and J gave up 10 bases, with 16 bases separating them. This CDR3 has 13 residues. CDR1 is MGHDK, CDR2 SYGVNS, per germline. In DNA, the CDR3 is TGTGCCAGCAGTGGGGACCTGACCTTAGTCTACACCTTC. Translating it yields CASSGDLTLVYTF.

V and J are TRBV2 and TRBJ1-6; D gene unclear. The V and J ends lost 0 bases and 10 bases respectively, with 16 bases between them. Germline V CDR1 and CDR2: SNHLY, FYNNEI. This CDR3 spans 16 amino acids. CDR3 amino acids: CASSEAGGPIGSPLHF. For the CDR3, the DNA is TGTGCCAGCAGTGAAGCAGGAGGGCCAATTGGGTCACCCCTCCACTTT.

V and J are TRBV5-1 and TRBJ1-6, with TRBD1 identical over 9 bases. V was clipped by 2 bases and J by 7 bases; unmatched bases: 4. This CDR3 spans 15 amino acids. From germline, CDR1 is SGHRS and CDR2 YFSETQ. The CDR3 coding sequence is TGCGCCAGCAGCTTTGAGACAGGGGGGAATTCACCCCTCCACTTT. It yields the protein CASSFETGGNSPLHF.

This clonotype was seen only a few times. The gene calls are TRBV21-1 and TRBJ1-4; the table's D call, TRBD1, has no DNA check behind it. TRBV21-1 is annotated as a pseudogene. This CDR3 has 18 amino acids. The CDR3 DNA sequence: TGTGCCAGCAGAAGAGACCGGGACAGGGGTCCAACTAATGAAAAACTGTTTTTT. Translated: CASRRDRDRGPTNEKLFF.

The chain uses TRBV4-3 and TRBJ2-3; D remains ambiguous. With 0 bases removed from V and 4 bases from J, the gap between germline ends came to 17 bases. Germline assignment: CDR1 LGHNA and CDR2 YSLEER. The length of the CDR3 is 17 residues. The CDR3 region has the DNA TGCGCCAGCAGCCAAGATATGGCCTCCTGGGGTGCAGATACGCAGTATTTT. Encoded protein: CASSQDMASWGADTQYF.

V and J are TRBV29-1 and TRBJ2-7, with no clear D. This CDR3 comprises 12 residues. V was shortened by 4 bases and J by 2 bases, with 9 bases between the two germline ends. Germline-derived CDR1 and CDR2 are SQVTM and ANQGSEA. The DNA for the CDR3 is TGCAGCGTTGGTCATCCTCCCTACGAGCAGTACTTC. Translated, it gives CSVGHPPYEQYF.

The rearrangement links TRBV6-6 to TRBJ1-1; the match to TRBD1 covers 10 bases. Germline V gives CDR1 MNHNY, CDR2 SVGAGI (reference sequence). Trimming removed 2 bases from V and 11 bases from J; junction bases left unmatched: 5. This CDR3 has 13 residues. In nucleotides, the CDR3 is TGTGCCAGCAGTTACCTGGGGACAGGGGCTGCTTTCTTT. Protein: CASSYLGTGAAFF.

CDR3 in DNA: TGTGCCAGCAGATGGGCCGTAGGACAGGGGAGAATTTACGAGCAGTACTTC. It is translated as CASRWAVGQGRIYEQYF. The chain combines TRBV7-2 with TRBJ2-7, with 9 bases lining up with TRBD1. CDR1 and CDR2 from the germline V gene are SGHTA and FQGNSA. Trimming cost V 6 bases and J 4 bases; bases outside gene matches: 16. The CDR3 extends over 17 amino acids.

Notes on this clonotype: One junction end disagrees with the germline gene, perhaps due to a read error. CDR3 protein: CASSRGGNERFF. The CDR3 nucleotides read TGTGCCAGCAGCCGCGGGGGCAATGAGCGGTTCTTC. This sequence joins TRBV13 and TRBJ2-1; D perhaps matches TRBD2 (7 bases). CDR3 length: 12 amino acids. Germline-derived CDR1 and CDR2 are PRHDT and FYEKMQ (reference sequence).

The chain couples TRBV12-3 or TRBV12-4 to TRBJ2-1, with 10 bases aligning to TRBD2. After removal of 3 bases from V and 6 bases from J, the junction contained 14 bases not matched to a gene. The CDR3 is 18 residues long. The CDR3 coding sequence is TGTGCCAGCAGTTTTGGATATGGAGTACTAGCGGGAATCAATGAGCAGTTCTTC. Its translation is CASSFGYGVLAGINEQFF.

The CDR3: CASSGFSNQPQHF. In DNA form, the CDR3 reads TGTGCCAGCTCGGGGTTTAGCAATCAGCCCCAGCATTTT. The chain carries TRBV12-3 or TRBV12-4 and TRBJ1-5; D unclear. The CDR3 is 13 residues long. Between the trimmed V and J ends, which lost 8 bases and 0 bases, there was a span of 8 bases.

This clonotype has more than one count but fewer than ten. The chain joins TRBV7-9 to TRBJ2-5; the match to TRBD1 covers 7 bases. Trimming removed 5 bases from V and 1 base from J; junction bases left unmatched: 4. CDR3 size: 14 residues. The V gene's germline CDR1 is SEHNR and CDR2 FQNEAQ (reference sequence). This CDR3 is CASSPDRSQETQYF. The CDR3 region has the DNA TGTGCCAGCAGCCCGGACAGGTCCCAAGAGACCCAGTACTTC.

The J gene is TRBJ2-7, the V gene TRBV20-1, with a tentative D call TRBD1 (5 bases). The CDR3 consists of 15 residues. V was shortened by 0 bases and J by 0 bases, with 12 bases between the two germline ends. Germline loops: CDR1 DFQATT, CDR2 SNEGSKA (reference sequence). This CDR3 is CSARDWQGTSYEQYF. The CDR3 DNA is TGCAGTGCTAGAGATTGGCAGGGAACCTCCTACGAGCAGTACTTC.

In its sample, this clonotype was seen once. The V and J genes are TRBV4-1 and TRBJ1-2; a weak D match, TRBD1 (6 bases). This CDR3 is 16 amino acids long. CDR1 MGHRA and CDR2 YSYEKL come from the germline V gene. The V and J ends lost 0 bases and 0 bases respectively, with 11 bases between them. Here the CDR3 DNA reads TGCGCCAGCAGCCAAGAGGCCAGGGGAGCTAACTATGGCTACACCTTC. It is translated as CASSQEARGANYGYTF.

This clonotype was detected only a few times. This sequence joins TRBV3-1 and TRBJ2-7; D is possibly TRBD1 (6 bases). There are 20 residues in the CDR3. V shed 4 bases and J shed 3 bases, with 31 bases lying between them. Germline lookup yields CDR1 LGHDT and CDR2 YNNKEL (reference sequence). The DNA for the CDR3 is TGTGCCAGCAGCCCAGTCATGGGGACAAATCGGTTGTTATTGGGCTACGAGCAGTACTTC. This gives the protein CASSPVMGTNRLLLGYEQYF.

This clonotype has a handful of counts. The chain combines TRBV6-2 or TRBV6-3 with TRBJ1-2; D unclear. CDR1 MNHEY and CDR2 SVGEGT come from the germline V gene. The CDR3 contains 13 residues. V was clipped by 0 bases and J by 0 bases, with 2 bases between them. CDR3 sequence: CASSYSTNYGYTF. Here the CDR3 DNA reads TGTGCCAGCAGTTACTCTACTAACTATGGCTACACCTTC.

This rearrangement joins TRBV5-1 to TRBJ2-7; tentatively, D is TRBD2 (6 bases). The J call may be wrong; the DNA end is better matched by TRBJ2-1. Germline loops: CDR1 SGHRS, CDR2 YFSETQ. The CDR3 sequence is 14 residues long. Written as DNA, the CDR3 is TGCGCCAGCAGCAGGACCGGGAGCTCCTACGAGCAGTTCTTC. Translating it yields CASSRTGSSYEQFF.

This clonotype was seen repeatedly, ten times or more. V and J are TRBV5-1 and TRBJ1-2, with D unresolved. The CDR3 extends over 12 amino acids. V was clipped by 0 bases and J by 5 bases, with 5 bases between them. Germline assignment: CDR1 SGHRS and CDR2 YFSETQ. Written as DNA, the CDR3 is TGCGCCAGCAGCTTGGATCAGTATGGCTACACCTTC. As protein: CASSLDQYGYTF.

For the CDR3, the DNA is TGTGCCAGCAGCGTAGAAGCAGGACGGTACAATGAGCAGTTCTTC. Residues: CASSVEAGRYNEQFF. V gene TRBV9 combines with J gene TRBJ2-1; D gene unclear. CDR1 and CDR2 from the germline V gene are SGDLS and YYNGEE. This CDR3 region has 15 residues. The germline V and J ends were trimmed by 0 bases and 4 bases, with 11 bases remaining between them.

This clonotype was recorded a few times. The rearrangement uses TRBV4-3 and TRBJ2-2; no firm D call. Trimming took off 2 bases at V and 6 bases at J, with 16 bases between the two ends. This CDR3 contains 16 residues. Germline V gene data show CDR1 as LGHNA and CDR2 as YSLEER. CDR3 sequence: CASSQTPTKGAGELFF. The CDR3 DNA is TGCGCCAGCAGCCAAACCCCCACCAAAGGCGCCGGGGAGCTGTTTTTT.

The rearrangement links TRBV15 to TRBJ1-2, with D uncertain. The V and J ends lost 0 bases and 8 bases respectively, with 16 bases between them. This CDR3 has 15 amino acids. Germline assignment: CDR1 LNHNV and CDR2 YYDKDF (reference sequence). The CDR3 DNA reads TGTGCCACCAGCAGAGATTCCGGGATCGGCGGGGGCTACACCTTC. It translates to CATSRDSGIGGGYTF.

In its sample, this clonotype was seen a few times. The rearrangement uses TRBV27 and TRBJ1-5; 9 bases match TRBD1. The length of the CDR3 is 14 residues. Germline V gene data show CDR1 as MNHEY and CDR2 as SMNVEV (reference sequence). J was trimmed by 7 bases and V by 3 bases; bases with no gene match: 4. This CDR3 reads CASSFTGGDQPQHF. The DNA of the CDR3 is TGTGCCAGCAGTTTCACAGGGGGCGACCAGCCCCAGCATTTT.

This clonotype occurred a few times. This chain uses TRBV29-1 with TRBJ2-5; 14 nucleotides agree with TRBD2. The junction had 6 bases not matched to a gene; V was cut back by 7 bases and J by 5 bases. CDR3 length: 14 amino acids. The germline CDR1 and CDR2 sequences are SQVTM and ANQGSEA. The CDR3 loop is CSGRLAGGPETQYF. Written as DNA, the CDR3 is TGCAGCGGCCGACTAGCGGGGGGGCCCGAGACCCAGTACTTC.

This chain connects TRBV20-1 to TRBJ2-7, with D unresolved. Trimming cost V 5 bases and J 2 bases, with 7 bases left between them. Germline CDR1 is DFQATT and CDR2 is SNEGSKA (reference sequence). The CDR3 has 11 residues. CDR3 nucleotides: TGCAGTGCTGGGGTTACCTACGAGCAGTACTTC. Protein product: CSAGVTYEQYF.

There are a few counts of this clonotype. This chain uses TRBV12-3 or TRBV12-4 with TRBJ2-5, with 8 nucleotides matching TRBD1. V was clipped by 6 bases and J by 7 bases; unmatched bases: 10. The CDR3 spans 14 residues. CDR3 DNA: TGTGCCAGCAGCCGAACAGGGGGAGACGGGACCCAGTACTTC. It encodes CASSRTGGDGTQYF.